This TCR beta chain emerged from a study of Ad26.COV2.S vaccination and SARS-CoV-2 variants. Background on the study: By the intramuscular route, Ad26.COV2.S was given once, or twice 56 days apart.

The table came from immunoSEQ multiplex PCR; TCRdb's copy has only in-frame clones and leaves some out. The data contain around 450,000 clones, roughly nine tenths of them singletons. The germline CDR1 and CDR2 sequences are SGHRS and YFSETQ. The CDR3 runs to 14 residues. Trimming removed 1 base from V and 6 bases from J, with 11 bases in between. Specified treatment: around 19 received Ad26.COV2.S at low or high dose, single or two shots; 5 received placebo; per-sample allocation not given. After the first vaccine or placebo injection, samples were drawn on day 63. V gene TRBV5-1 combines with J gene TRBJ2-1; TRBD1 might be the D (5 bases). The sequence was collected from a person between 18 and 60 years old who received the Ad26.COV2.S COVID-19 vaccine or a placebo. This material consisted of peripheral blood, taken in a trial of Ad26.COV2.S vaccine versus placebo. This chain's CDR3 is CASSLKGPANEQFF. As DNA, the CDR3 is TGCGCCAGCAGCTTGAAGGGGCCGGCCAATGAGCAGTTCTTC. Using reference TRBV5-1 and TRBJ2-1 for the parts outside the CDR3, the full variable domain is KAGVTQTPRYLIKTRGQQVTLSCSPISGHRSVSWYQQTPGQGLQFLFEYFSETQRNKGNFPGRFSGRQFSNSRSEMNVSTLELGDSALYLCASSLKGPANEQFFGPGTRLTVL.